This is a list of T cell receptor beta chains from one sample in a study of T cell clones after liver transplantation. Profiled with immunoSEQ multiplex PCR; TCRdb holds only in-frame clones, not every one. The sample has around 18,000 clones; around 87% are singletons. The sample in question was CD8+ T cells from blood, obtained about 46 months after liver transplant. These receptors all come from a human patient who received a liver transplant. Some T cells may originate from the graft donor. Both conserved end residues are part of each CDR3. A D gene is named only where the DNA matches it firmly. The size of a clone is reported for some rows only, either as once, few or many, or as a class for expanded clones.

>-|TRBV27|-|TRBJ1-5
TGTGCCAGTGGATATCAGCCCCAGCATTTT
CASGYQPQHF
>-|TRBV4-3|TRBD2|TRBJ2-2
TGCGCCAGCAGCCCCCCCCCGACTAGCGGGACGAACACCGGGGAGCTGTTTTTT
CASSPPPTSGTNTGELFF
>-|TRBV30|-|TRBJ2-5
TGTGCCTGGAGTTATGGACAGCAAGAGACCCAGTACTTC
CAWSYGQQETQYF
>-|TRBV6-5|TRBD1|TRBJ2-7
TGTGCCAGCAAGGACAGGGGTGTATACGAGCAGTACTTC
CASKDRGVYEQYF
>-|TRBV28|-|TRBJ1-2
TGTGCCAGCACTCCTGGGGGGGGACATTGGAGCTATGGCTACACCTTC
CASTPGGGHWSYGYTF
>-|TRBV19|-|TRBJ1-2
TGTGCCAGTACCATAAGTGCAAGTGACTATGGCTACACCTTC
CASTISASDYGYTF
>-|TRBV7-9|-|TRBJ2-4
TGTGCCAGCAGCGTCTCAGGGGGGTGGGCTATAGACATTCAGTACTTC
CASSVSGGWAIDIQYF
>-|TRBV7-8|TRBD2|TRBJ2-2
TGTGCCAGCAGCTCATACCATAAGGGACTAGCGGACCCTTCGAACACCGGGGAGCTGTTTTTT
CASSSYHKGLADPSNTGELFF
>-|TRBV4-2|-|TRBJ1-2
TGTGCCAGCAGCCAAGGGTATCAGAGCGATGGCTACACCTTC
CASSQGYQSDGYTF
>-|TRBV27|TRBD1|TRBJ2-3
TGTGCCAGCAGTCGGGACAGGGGCACAGATACGCAGTATTTT
CASSRDRGTDTQYF
>-|TRBV5-8|-|TRBJ2-3
TGTGCCAGCAGCTTGGGCGTGAACGCCGAAGTCACAGATACGCAGTATTTT
CASSLGVNAEVTDTQYF
>-|TRBV4-3|TRBD1|TRBJ1-1
TGCGCCAGCGTACGACAGGGGGCTGAAGCTTTCTTT
CASVRQGAEAFF
>-|TRBV29-1|TRBD1|TRBJ2-7
TGCAGCGGTTGGACAGGGGGTTCCGACGAGCAGTACTTC
CSGWTGGSDEQYF
>once|TRBV13|-|TRBJ1-3
TGTGCCAGCAGCTCAGGGATAGGTGGCACCATATATTTT
CASSSGIGGTIYF
>-|TRBV19|TRBD1|TRBJ2-7
TGTGCCAGCCTGGGACAGGGATACGAGCAGTACTTC
CASLGQGYEQYF
>few|TRBV7-9|-|TRBJ2-7
TGTGCCAGCAGCTATGACAGAATCGACGAGCAGTACTTC
CASSYDRIDEQYF
>-|TRBV29-1|TRBD1|TRBJ2-7
TGCAGCGCCAGGGGGAAAATAGACGAGCAGTACTTC
CSARGKIDEQYF
>-|TRBV7-2|-|TRBJ1-2
TGTGCCAGCAGCTTAGACAAGGCAGCCAGCTCTAACTATGGCTACACCTTC
CASSLDKAASSNYGYTF
>-|TRBV7-8|-|TRBJ1-1
TGTGCCAGCAGCTTACTTTGGCCGAACACTGAAGCTTTCTTT
CASSLLWPNTEAFF
>-|TRBV13|-|TRBJ2-7
TGTGCCAGCAGCTTAGGCCAGGGCGAAGCCTACGAGCAGTACTTC
CASSLGQGEAYEQYF
>-|TRBV2|-|TRBJ2-6
TGTGCCAGCAGTGTAACGGCTGGGGCCAACGTCCTGACTTTC
CASSVTAGANVLTF
>-|TRBV4-1|TRBD1|TRBJ1-4
TGCGCCAGCAGCCAAGTTAAGGGACAGCCTAATGAAAAACTGTTTTTT
CASSQVKGQPNEKLFF
>-|TRBV7-9|-|TRBJ1-5
TGTGCCAGCAGCTCGGACGGATTCAATCAGCCCCAGCATTTT
CASSSDGFNQPQHF
>-|TRBV4-3|-|TRBJ2-5
TGCGCCAGCAGCCCGGACTATTCTCCGCAAGAGACCCAGTACTTC
CASSPDYSPQETQYF
>-|TRBV4-1|-|TRBJ2-7
TGCGCCAGCAGCTTTGGGGGAGGGACAGCGTACTACGAGCAGTACTTC
CASSFGGGTAYYEQYF
>-|TRBV27|-|TRBJ2-5
TGTGCCAGCAGTTTTCTTGGTAAACAAGAGACCCAGTACTTC
CASSFLGKQETQYF
>-|TRBV7-9|TRBD2|TRBJ2-1
TGTGCCAGCAGCTTAGGACTAGCCTCTTGGGATGAGCAGTTCTTC
CASSLGLASWDEQFF
>-|TRBV5-1|TRBD1|TRBJ1-2
TGCGCCAGCAGCTTGGGTGCCGTGGGACAGGTTAACTATGGCTACACCTTC
CASSLGAVGQVNYGYTF
>-|TRBV27|-|TRBJ1-2
TGTGCCAGCAGTTTATCAGTTGGGGCGAGGGTTTTTGGCTACACCTTC
CASSLSVGARVFGYTF
>-|TRBV7-8|-|TRBJ1-3
TGTGCCAGCAGCCCACACTTCGGAGGCGGAAACACCATATATTTT
CASSPHFGGGNTIYF
>-|TRBV6-5|-|TRBJ2-2
TGTGTCAGCAGTCACGGCTACGGGGAGCTGTTTTTT
CVSSHGYGELFF
>-|TRBV2|-|TRBJ2-1
TGTGCCAGCAGTGATTCCAGGAAACCTTACAATGAGCAGTTCTTC
CASSDSRKPYNEQFF
>-|TRBV9|-|TRBJ2-7
TGTGCCAGCAGCGTGGGGACACACTCCTACGAGCAGTACTTC
CASSVGTHSYEQYF
>-|TRBV11-2|-|TRBJ2-1
TGTGCCAGCAGCTTAAGGAGTTTCACCTACAATGAGCAGTTCTTC
CASSLRSFTYNEQFF
>-|TRBV4-1|TRBD2|TRBJ2-7
TGCGCCAGCAGCCAAGATTCGACTAGCGGATCCTACGAGCAGTACTTC
CASSQDSTSGSYEQYF
>-|TRBV21-1|-|TRBJ1-5
TGTGCCAGCAGCAAAGGAGGGCACAGCAAATATGGTCAGCCCCAGCATTTT
CASSKGGHSKYGQPQHF
>-|TRBV27|TRBD1|TRBJ1-2
TGTGCCAGCAGTTCCACAGGGGATGGTTGGAATGGCTACACCTTC
CASSSTGDGWNGYTF
>-|TRBV27|TRBD1|TRBJ2-1
TGTGCCAGCAGTTCGGACAGGGATGTTTTTAATGAGCAGTTCTTC
CASSSDRDVFNEQFF